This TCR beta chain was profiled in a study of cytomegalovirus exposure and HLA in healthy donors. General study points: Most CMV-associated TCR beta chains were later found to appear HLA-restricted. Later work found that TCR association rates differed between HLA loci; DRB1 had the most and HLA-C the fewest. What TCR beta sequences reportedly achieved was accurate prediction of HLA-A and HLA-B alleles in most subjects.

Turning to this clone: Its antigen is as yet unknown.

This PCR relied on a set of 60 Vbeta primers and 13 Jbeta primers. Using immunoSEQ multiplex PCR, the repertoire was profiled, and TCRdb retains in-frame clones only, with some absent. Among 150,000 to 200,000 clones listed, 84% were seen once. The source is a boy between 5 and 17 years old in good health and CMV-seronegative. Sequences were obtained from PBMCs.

CDR3 bases: TGTGCCAGCAGCCCCCTCGGTGGTCAGGGAGGTGAAAAACTGTTTTTT. Translated, it gives CASSPLGGQGGEKLFF. This rearrangement joins TRBV27 to TRBJ1-4; tentative D call: TRBD1 (5 bases). Trimming cost V 6 bases and J 7 bases, with 21 bases left between them. Germline V gene data show CDR1 as MNHEY and CDR2 as SMNVEV (reference sequence). The CDR3 runs 16 residues.